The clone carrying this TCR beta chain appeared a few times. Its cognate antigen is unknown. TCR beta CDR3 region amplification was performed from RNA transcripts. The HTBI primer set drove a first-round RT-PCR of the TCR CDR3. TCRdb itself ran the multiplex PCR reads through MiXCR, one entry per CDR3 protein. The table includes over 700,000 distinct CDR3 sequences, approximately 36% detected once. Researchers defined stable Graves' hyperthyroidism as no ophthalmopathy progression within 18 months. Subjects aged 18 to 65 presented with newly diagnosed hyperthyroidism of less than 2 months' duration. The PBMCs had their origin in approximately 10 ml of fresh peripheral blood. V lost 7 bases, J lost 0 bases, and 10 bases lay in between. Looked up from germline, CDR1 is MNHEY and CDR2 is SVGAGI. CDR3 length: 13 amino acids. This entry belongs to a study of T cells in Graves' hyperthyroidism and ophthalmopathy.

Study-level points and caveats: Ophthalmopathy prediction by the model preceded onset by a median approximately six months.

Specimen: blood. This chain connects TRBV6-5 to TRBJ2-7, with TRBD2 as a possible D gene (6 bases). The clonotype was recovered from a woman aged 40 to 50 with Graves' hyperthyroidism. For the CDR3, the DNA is TGTGCCAGCATCGACGGGAGCTCCTACGAGCAGTACTTC. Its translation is CASIDGSSYEQYF.